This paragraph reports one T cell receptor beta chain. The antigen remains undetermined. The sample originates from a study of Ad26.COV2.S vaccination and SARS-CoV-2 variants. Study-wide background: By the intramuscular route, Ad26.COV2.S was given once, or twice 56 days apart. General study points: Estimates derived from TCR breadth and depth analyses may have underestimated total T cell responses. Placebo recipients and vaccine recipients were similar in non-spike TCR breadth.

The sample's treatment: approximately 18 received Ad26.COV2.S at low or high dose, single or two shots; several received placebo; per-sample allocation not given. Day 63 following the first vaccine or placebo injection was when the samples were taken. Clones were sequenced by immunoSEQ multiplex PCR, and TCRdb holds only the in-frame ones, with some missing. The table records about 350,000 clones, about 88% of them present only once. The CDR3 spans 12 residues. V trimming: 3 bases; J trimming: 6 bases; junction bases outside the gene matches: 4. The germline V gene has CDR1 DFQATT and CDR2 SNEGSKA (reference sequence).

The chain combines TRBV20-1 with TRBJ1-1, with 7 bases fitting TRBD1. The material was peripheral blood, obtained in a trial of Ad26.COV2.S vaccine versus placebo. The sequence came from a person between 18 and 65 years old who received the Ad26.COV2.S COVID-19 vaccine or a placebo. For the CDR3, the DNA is TGCAGTGCTAGTAGGGGGCGGCCTGAAGCTTTCTTT. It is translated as CSASRGRPEAFF.